A single sample is the source of the 30 T cell receptor beta chains below, sequenced in a study of CD8 T cells in ankylosing spondylitis. MiXCR, run by TCRdb on the 5' RACE reads, gives a single entry per CDR3 protein. The sample records about 250,000 distinct CDR3 sequences, roughly a third being singletons. The sample was blood, either unsorted or a sorted T cell fraction (not recorded which). The receptors were gathered from a male donor with ankylosing spondylitis or in good health (not recorded which).

In its sample, this clonotype was seen a few times. The chain is built from TRBV20-1 and TRBJ2-5, with D possibly TRBD2 on 6 matching bases. This CDR3 is built from 16 residues. Germline V gives CDR1 DFQATT, CDR2 SNEGSKA (reference sequence). With 0 bases removed from V and 10 bases from J, the gap between germline ends came to 24 bases. The CDR3 spells CSARDPRGIRVRDQYF. The DNA for the CDR3 is TGCAGTGCTAGAGATCCGCGGGGCATCAGGGTGAGGGACCAGTACTTC.

This chain joins TRBV3-1 and TRBJ2-5; D is undetermined. This CDR3 has 14 residues. Trimming took off 4 bases at V and 1 base at J, with 10 bases between the two ends. The germline V gene has CDR1 LGHDT and CDR2 YNNKEL (reference sequence). The CDR3 is CASSLLTGQETQYF. For the CDR3, the DNA is TGTGCCAGCAGCCTTCTCACCGGCCAAGAGACCCAGTACTTC.

The chain combines TRBV29-1 with TRBJ2-5; maybe TRBD1 (5 bases). This CDR3 has 17 amino acids. Trimming pared 3 bases from V and 5 bases from J, leaving 25 bases between. Germline CDR1 reads SQVTM; CDR2 reads ANQGSEA. CDR3 nucleotides: TGCAGCGTTGATTTGATAGGGGATGGAAGAAGGTCGGAGACCCAGTACTTC. Translation: CSVDLIGDGRRSETQYF.

The chain is built from TRBV29-1 and TRBJ2-5; no clear D gene. CDR3 length equals 12 residues. Trimming pared 4 bases from V and 6 bases from J, leaving 12 bases between. Germline CDR1 is SQVTM and CDR2 is ANQGSEA. The CDR3 DNA sequence: TGCAGCGTTGGGCCAGACGGTCAGACCCAGTACTTC. It translates to CSVGPDGQTQYF.

The CDR3 DNA reads as TGTGCCAGCAGCGGCTACAGGGGGCGAGGCTATGGCTACACCTTC. The encoded protein is CASSGYRGRGYGYTF. This sequence joins TRBV9 and TRBJ1-2; TRBD1 agrees at 9 bases. V dropped 3 bases and J dropped 4; count of bases not matched to a gene: 7. The CDR3 has 15 amino acids. Germline V gene sequence: CDR1 SGDLS, CDR2 YYNGEE.

This clonotype was detected only a few times. Here the CDR3 DNA reads TGCAGTGCGCCGTCCGGGACAGGTGACTACGAGCAGTACTTC. Its translation is CSAPSGTGDYEQYF. The chain joins TRBV20-1 to TRBJ2-7; 8 nucleotides align to TRBD1. This CDR3 is 14 amino acids long. Germline V gene lookup returns CDR1 DFQATT and CDR2 SNEGSKA (reference sequence). V trimming: 6 bases; J trimming: 3 bases; junction bases outside the gene matches: 10.

The chain has TRBV28 and TRBJ2-7; D ambiguous. Between the trimmed V and J ends, which lost 10 bases and 0 bases, there was a span of 10 bases. This CDR3 is 12 amino acids long. Germline CDR1 is MDHEN and CDR2 is SYDVKM. CDR3 amino acids: CAIARSSYEQYF. The CDR3, as DNA: TGTGCCATCGCCAGGAGCTCCTACGAGCAGTACTTC.

This clonotype was seen a few times. The chain recombines TRBV6-5 with TRBJ2-1; D uncertain. Looked up from germline, CDR1 is MNHEY and CDR2 is SVGAGI. The CDR3 spans 12 residues. Trimming took 2 bases from V and 10 from J, leaving 9 bases between them. CDR3 residues: CASSYVLGEQFF. Written as DNA, the CDR3 is TGTGCCAGCAGTTACGTGTTGGGGGAGCAGTTCTTC.

The V call is TRBV10-3, the J call TRBJ2-7; D unclear. V was cut by 2 bases and J by 2 bases, with 4 bases left in between. This CDR3 comprises 12 residues. Per germline, CDR1 ENHRY and CDR2 SYGVKD. CDR3 DNA: TGTGCCATCAGTGAGAATACCTACGAGCAGTACTTC. Translation: CAISENTYEQYF.

There are a few counts of this clonotype. The chain recombines TRBV20-1 with TRBJ2-3; TRBD2 aligns across 12 bases. CDR1 is DFQATT and CDR2 is SNEGSKA in the germline V gene (reference sequence). The CDR3 has 15 residues. Germline trimming cut 5 bases from V and 4 bases from J; bases unmatched to any gene: 7. The CDR3 DNA sequence: TGCAGTGCTCCCGGACTAGCGGGGCGTGCAGATACGCAGTATTTT. Translated: CSAPGLAGRADTQYF.

J is TRBJ2-1 and V is TRBV5-1; 10 bases align to TRBD2. This CDR3 is 15 amino acids long. The ends lost 2 bases at V and 5 bases at J; junction bases unmatched: 4. Germline CDR1 is SGHRS and CDR2 is YFSETQ. The chain's CDR3 is CASSFQRGGDNEQFF. The CDR3, as DNA: TGCGCCAGCAGCTTCCAGCGGGGGGGAGACAATGAGCAGTTCTTC.

This chain uses TRBV7-9 with TRBJ1-4; D ambiguous. CDR1 is SEHNR and CDR2 is FQNEAQ in the germline V gene (reference sequence). V lost 5 bases, J lost 8 bases, and 12 bases lay in between. This CDR3 is 13 amino acids long. CDR3 bases: TGTGCCAGCAGCCTTGCTCACGGGGAAAAACTGTTTTTT. Its translation is CASSLAHGEKLFF.

V and J are TRBV18 and TRBJ2-7; TRBD2 aligns across 11 bases. V lost 2 bases to trimming and J lost 2 bases; unmatched junction nucleotides: 8. From germline, CDR1 is KGHSH and CDR2 LQKENI. CDR3 length: 17 residues. CDR3 region: CASSPVGSGGATYEQYF. CDR3 sequence (DNA): TGTGCCAGCTCACCAGTTGGTAGCGGGGGGGCAACCTACGAGCAGTACTTC. Complete variable domain (other parts from reference TRBV18 and TRBJ2-7): NAGVMQNPRHLVRRRGQEARLRCSPMKGHSHVYWYRQLPEEGLKFMVYLQKENIIDESGMPKERFSAEFPKEGPSILRIQQVVRGDSAAYFCASSPVGSGGATYEQYFGPGTRLTVT.

In this sample, this clonotype turned up a few times. The V gene is TRBV12-3 or TRBV12-4, the J gene TRBJ1-2; unclear D gene. The CDR3 extends over 13 amino acids. Trimming pared 6 bases from V and 3 bases from J, leaving 11 bases between. The CDR3 bases are TGTGCCAGCAGGAGGGTGTGGGACTATGGCTACACCTTC. It translates to CASRRVWDYGYTF.

The chain is built from TRBV12-3 or TRBV12-4 and TRBJ2-7; TRBD1 agrees at 11 bases. With V trimmed by 1 base and J by 3 bases, 5 bases remained unmatched. The CDR3 extends over 16 amino acids. As DNA, the CDR3 is TGTGCCAGCAGTTTAGGTGCCGGGACAGGGGGCTACGAGCAGTACTTC. This encodes CASSLGAGTGGYEQYF.

The chain employs TRBV11-2 and TRBJ2-7; D is uncertain. Germline values: CDR1 SGHAT, CDR2 FQNNGV. The V and J ends lost 0 bases and 6 bases respectively, with 15 bases between them. The CDR3 sequence is 15 residues long. The CDR3 region is CASSLDVIYLSEQYF. The CDR3 DNA follows: TGTGCCAGCAGCTTAGATGTCATATACTTGTCCGAGCAGTACTTC. Drawing the rest from reference TRBV11-2 and TRBJ2-7, the complete variable domain is EAGVAQSPRYKIIEKRQSVAFWCNPISGHATLYWYQQILGQGPKLLIQFQNNGVVDDSQLPKDRFSAERLKGVDSTLKIQPAKLEDSAVYLCASSLDVIYLSEQYFGPGTRLTVT.

The chain recombines TRBV13 with TRBJ1-1; tentatively, D is TRBD1 (6 bases). This CDR3 contains 12 residues. Germline-derived CDR1 and CDR2 are PRHDT and FYEKMQ (reference sequence). The V gene lost 5 bases and the J gene lost 7 bases, with 11 bases spanning the gap. DNA for the CDR3: TGTGCCAGCAGCACGGACAGATATGAAGCTTTCTTT. The encoded protein is CASSTDRYEAFF.

The chain carries TRBV12-3 or TRBV12-4 and TRBJ2-2; TRBD1 agrees at 7 bases. V lost 6 bases, J lost 1 base, and 14 bases stayed unmatched. The CDR3 is 18 amino acids. The DNA of the CDR3 is TGTGCCAGCAGCATAACAGGGGCCCCTACCCTGAACACCGGGGAGCTGTTTTTT. Translation gives CASSITGAPTLNTGELFF.

J is TRBJ2-3 and V is TRBV6-1; TRBD2 matches at 7 bases. The CDR3 runs 17 residues. The V and J ends lost 6 bases and 2 bases, in that order; junction bases with no gene match: 14. Germline V CDR1 and CDR2: MNHNS, SASEGT. The CDR3 region is CASSPEGGTTFTDTQYF. The CDR3 nucleotides read TGTGCCAGCAGCCCCGAGGGAGGGACTACCTTCACAGATACGCAGTATTTT.

The table lists this clonotype with a few counts. The chain carries TRBV29-1 and TRBJ2-1, with 11 positions matching TRBD1. V lost 2 bases and J lost 2; bases outside the gene matches: 5. The CDR3 has 16 amino acids. The V gene's germline CDR1 is SQVTM and CDR2 ANQGSEA. The CDR3 DNA is TGCAGCGTTGAACCCCGGGACAGGGGGGCCTACAATGAGCAGTTCTTC. Translating gives CSVEPRDRGAYNEQFF.

This clonotype was recorded at least ten times. This chain connects TRBV11-2 to TRBJ2-5, with a possible D match to TRBD1 (5 bases). V gave up 5 bases and J gave up 2 bases, with 15 bases separating them. The length of the CDR3 is 15 residues. Looked up from germline, CDR1 is SGHAT and CDR2 is FQNNGV. CDR3 in amino acids: CASSPYLGAQETQYF. The CDR3 region has the DNA TGTGCCAGCAGCCCATATTTAGGGGCGCAAGAGACCCAGTACTTC.

The chain employs TRBV5-6 and TRBJ1-1; D possibly corresponds to TRBD1 (5 bases). V lost 2 bases, J lost 1 base, and 9 bases lay in between. The CDR3 runs 14 residues. Germline V CDR1 and CDR2: SGHDT, YYEEEE. This chain's CDR3 is CASSFSGSNTEAFF. In DNA form, the CDR3 reads TGTGCCAGCAGCTTTTCAGGGTCGAACACTGAAGCTTTCTTT.

The V gene is TRBV20-1, the J gene TRBJ1-1, with 8 bases identical to TRBD1. V shed 5 bases, J shed 2 bases, and the junction held 4 bases outside the gene matches. Germline loops: CDR1 DFQATT, CDR2 SNEGSKA (reference sequence). The CDR3 contains 13 residues. DNA for the CDR3: TGCAGTGCTGGACAGGGTACAAACACTGAAGCTTTCTTT. Translated, it gives CSAGQGTNTEAFF.

The chain joins TRBV20-1 to TRBJ1-5, with 12 bases identical to TRBD1. This CDR3 spans 16 amino acids. J gave up 2 bases and V 5 bases, and 7 bases lay outside the gene matches. Germline CDR1 and CDR2: DFQATT and SNEGSKA (reference sequence). The CDR3 loop is CSAGDRGHSGNQPQHF. DNA for the CDR3: TGCAGTGCTGGGGACAGGGGGCATTCTGGCAATCAGCCCCAGCATTTT.

The genes are TRBV12-3 or TRBV12-4 and TRBJ1-1; TRBD1 aligns across 7 bases. V gave up 4 bases and J gave up 6 bases; unmatched junction bases: 8. CDR3 length equals 14 residues. The DNA for the CDR3 is TGTGCCAGCAGTTCCGAGGGGGCGAGGCCTGAAGCTTTCTTT. It translates to CASSSEGARPEAFF.

Only one count was recorded for this clonotype. For the CDR3, the DNA is TGCAGTGCTAGGATGGACAGCGGTAATGGCTATGGCTACACCTTC. This gives the protein CSARMDSGNGYGYTF. The chain has TRBV20-1 and TRBJ1-2; maybe TRBD1 (6 bases). The CDR3 is 15 residues long. With 3 bases removed from V and 4 bases from J, the gap between germline ends came to 18 bases. Germline V gene lookup returns CDR1 DFQATT and CDR2 SNEGSKA (reference sequence).

The table lists this clonotype with a few counts. The gene calls are TRBV12-3 or TRBV12-4 and TRBJ1-2; D not certain. The CDR3 sequence is 12 residues long. Trimming pared 1 base from V and 5 bases from J, leaving 5 bases between. The CDR3 DNA is TGTGCCAGCAGTTTAGTTCTATATGGCTACACCTTC. This translates into CASSLVLYGYTF.

The V and J genes are TRBV29-1 and TRBJ2-5, with D perhaps TRBD2 (6 bases). Trimming left V 0 bases short and J 5 bases short, with 16 bases between. Germline V gene lookup returns CDR1 SQVTM and CDR2 ANQGSEA. The length of the CDR3 is 15 residues. CDR3 residues: CSVEDSGEETETQYF. DNA for the CDR3: TGCAGCGTTGAAGATTCGGGGGAGGAAACGGAGACCCAGTACTTC.

This clonotype showed up just a few times. V usage is TRBV7-7 and J usage is TRBJ2-5, with D unclear. This CDR3 is 14 amino acids long. Trimming pared 5 bases from V and 7 bases from J, leaving 17 bases between. The germline CDR1 and CDR2 sequences are SSHAT and FNYEAQ (reference sequence). CDR3 loop: CASSPERTVGTQYF. DNA of the CDR3: TGTGCCAGCAGCCCAGAAAGAACTGTCGGGACCCAGTACTTC.

The J gene is TRBJ2-3, the V gene TRBV6-1; the match to TRBD2 covers 7 bases. CDR1 and CDR2 from the germline V gene are MNHNS and SASEGT. CDR3 length: 16 amino acids. Losses at the gene ends were 5 bases for V and 2 bases for J; bases not matched to a gene: 10. The chain's CDR3 is CASSPNWGDYTDTQYF. In DNA, the CDR3 is TGTGCCAGCAGTCCCAATTGGGGGGACTACACAGATACGCAGTATTTT.